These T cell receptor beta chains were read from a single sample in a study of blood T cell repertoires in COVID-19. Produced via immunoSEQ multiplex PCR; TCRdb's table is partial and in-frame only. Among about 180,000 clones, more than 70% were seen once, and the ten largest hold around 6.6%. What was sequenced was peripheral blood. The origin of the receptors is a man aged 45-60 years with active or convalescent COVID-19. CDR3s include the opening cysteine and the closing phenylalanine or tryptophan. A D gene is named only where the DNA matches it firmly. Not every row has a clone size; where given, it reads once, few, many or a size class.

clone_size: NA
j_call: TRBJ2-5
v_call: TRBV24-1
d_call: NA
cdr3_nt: TGTGCCACCAGTGACCCTACTAGTGCGGAGACCCAGTACTTC
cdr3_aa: CATSDPTSAETQYF

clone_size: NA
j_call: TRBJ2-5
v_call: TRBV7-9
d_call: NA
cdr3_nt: TGTGCCAGCAGCCCCGAGCTACGGCGGGAGACCCAGTACTTC
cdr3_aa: CASSPELRRETQYF

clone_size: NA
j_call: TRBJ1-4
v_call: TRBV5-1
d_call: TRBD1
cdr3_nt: TGCGCCAGCAGCTTGGCCGGGACAGGGGTTGAAAAACTGTTTTTT
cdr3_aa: CASSLAGTGVEKLFF

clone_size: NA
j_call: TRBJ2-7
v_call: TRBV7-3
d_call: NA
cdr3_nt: TGTGCCAGCAGCTTAAGCGGGGATGGCGAGCAGTACTTC
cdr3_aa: CASSLSGDGEQYF

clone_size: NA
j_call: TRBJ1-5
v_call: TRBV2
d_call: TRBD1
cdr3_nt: TGTGCCAGCAGTTTGGGACAGGGGTACAATCAGCCCCAGCATTTT
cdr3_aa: CASSLGQGYNQPQHF

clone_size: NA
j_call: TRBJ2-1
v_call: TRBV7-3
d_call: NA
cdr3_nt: TGTGCCAGCAGCTTAACTGTGACTACCCAGGGGAATGAGCAGTTCTTC
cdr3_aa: CASSLTVTTQGNEQFF

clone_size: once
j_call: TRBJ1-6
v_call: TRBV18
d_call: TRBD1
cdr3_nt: TGTGCCAGCTCACCCCAGACAGGGCGAGAGTCACCCCTCCACTTT
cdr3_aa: CASSPQTGRESPLHF

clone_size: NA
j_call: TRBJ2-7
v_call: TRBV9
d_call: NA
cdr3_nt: TGTGCCAGCAGCGTAGGCTCCGGGGGTATGTACGAGCAGTACTTC
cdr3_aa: CASSVGSGGMYEQYF

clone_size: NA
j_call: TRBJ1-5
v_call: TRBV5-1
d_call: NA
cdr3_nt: TGCGCCAGCAGCTTGGGGGAAGGGGGAAGCAATCAGCCCCAGCATTTT
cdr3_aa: CASSLGEGGSNQPQHF

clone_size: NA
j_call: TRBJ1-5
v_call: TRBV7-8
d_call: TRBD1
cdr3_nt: TGTGCCAGCAGCCGAGACAGGGGGAGGGATCAGCCCCAGCATTTT
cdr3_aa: CASSRDRGRDQPQHF

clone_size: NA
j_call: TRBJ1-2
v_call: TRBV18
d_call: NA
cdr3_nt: TGTGCCAGCTCACCCTTGACAGACTATGGCTACACCTTC
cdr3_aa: CASSPLTDYGYTF

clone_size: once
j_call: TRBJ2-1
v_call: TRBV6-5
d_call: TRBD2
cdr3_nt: TGTGCCGCTCGGACTAGCGGGAGGGATGAGCAGTTCTTC
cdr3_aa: CAARTSGRDEQFF

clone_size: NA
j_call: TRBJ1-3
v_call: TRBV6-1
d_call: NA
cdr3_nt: TGTGCCAGCAGTGAAGCAAGTCTGGGGAGATCTGGAAACACCATATATTTT
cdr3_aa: CASSEASLGRSGNTIYF

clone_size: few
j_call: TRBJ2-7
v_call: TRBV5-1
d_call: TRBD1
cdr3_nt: TGCGCCAGCAGCACAACCGGGACAGGTTCCTACGAGCAGTACTTC
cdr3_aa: CASSTTGTGSYEQYF

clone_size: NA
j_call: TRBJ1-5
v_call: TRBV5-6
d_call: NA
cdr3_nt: TGTGCCAGCAGCTTGGGGCAGGGGTACCAGCCCCAGCATTTT
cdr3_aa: CASSLGQGYQPQHF

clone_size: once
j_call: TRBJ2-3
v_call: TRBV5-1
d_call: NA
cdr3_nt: TGCGCCAGCAGCTTGGTACAGGGTCGCACAGATACGCAGTATTTT
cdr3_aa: CASSLVQGRTDTQYF

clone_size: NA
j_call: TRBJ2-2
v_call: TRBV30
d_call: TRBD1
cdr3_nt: TGTGCCTGGAGTGTACTCAACCGGGACAGGGGGTTCCGGGAGCTGTTTTTT
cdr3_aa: CAWSVLNRDRGFRELFF

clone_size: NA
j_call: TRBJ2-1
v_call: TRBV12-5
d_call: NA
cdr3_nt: TGTGCTAGTGGTTTGACGGGCAATGAGCAGTTCTTC
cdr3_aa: CASGLTGNEQFF

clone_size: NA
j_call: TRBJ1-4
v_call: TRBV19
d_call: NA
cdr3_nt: TGTGCCAGTAGTACCAACAGGGCCATTTACCTAACGCGAGTGGAAAAACTGTTTTTT
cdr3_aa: CASSTNRAIYLTRVEKLFF

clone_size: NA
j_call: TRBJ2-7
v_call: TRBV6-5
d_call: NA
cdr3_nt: TGTGCCATACTTCGGCACAGAAGCTTTAACTACGAGCAGTACTTC
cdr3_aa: CAILRHRSFNYEQYF

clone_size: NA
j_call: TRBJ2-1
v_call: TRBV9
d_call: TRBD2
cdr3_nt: TGTGCCAGCAGCGTAGTAGCGGGGGCGGGGAATGAGCAGTTCTTC
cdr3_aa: CASSVVAGAGNEQFF

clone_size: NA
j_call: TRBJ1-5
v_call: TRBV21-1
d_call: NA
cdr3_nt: TGTGCCAGCAGCAAAGAGGGACAGATTAAATATAGCAATCAGCCCCAGCATTTT
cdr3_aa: CASSKEGQIKYSNQPQHF

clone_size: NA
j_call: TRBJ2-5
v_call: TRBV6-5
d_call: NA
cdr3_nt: TGTGCCAGCAGGGGGACTCAAGAGACCCAGTACTTC
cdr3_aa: CASRGTQETQYF

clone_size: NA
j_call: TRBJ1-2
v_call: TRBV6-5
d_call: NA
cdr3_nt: TGTGCCAGCAGTTCCAACGGGTTTCAGTCGGGCTACACCTTC
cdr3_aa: CASSSNGFQSGYTF

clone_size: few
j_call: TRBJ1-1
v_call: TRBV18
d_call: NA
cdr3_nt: TGTGCCAGCTCACCAAGTGCCAGGGCGAGGGCTTTCTTT
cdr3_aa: CASSPSARARAFF

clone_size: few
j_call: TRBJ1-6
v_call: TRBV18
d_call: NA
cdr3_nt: TGTGCCAGCTCACCCGGGATGTCGGATAATTCACCCCTCCACTTT
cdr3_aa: CASSPGMSDNSPLHF

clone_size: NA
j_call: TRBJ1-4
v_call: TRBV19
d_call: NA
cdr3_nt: TGTGCCAGTAGTATAGATCGAGGATTTCATGAAAAACTGTTTTTT
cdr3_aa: CASSIDRGFHEKLFF

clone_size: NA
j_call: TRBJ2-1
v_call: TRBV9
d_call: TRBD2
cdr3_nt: TGTGCCAGCAGCCCCGGACTAGCGACGTACAATGAGCAGTTCTTC
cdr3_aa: CASSPGLATYNEQFF

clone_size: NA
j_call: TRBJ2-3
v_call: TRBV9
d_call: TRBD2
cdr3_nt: TGTGCCAGCAGCGGTAGCGGGAGGTTTGGGGATACGCAGTATTTT
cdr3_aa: CASSGSGRFGDTQYF

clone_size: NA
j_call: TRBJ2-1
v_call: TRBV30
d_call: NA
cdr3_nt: TGTGCCTGGAGCCTCTCCTCCTACAATGAGCAGTTCTTC
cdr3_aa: CAWSLSSYNEQFF

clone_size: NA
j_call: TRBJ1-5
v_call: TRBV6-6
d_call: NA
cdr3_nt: TGTGCCAGCAGTGCCGGGGGGAGAGGGCAGCCCCAGCATTTT
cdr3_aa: CASSAGGRGQPQHF

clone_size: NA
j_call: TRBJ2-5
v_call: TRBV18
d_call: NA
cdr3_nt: TGTGCCAGCTCTGCAGGAGGCGAAGAGACCCAGTACTTC
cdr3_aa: CASSAGGEETQYF

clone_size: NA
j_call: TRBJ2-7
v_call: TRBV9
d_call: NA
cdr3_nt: TGTGCCAGCAGCGTATCCGGCGGGACCTCCTACGAGCAGTACTTC
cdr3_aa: CASSVSGGTSYEQYF

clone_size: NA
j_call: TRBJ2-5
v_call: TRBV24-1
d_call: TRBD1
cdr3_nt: TGTGCCACCAGTGACCCTTCGGTGGAGTTGACAGGGGGCCAAGAGACCCAGTACTTC
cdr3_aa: CATSDPSVELTGGQETQYF

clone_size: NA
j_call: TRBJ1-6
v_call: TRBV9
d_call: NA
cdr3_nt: TGTGCCAGCAGCGTCTTAGACAACCGCTCCTATAATTCACCCCTCCACTTT
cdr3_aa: CASSVLDNRSYNSPLHF

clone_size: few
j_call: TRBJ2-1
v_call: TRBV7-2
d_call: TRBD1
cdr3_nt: TGTGCCAGCGCCCCTCCCCCGACGGACAGGGGGAGACATGAGCAGTTCTTC
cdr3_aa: CASAPPPTDRGRHEQFF

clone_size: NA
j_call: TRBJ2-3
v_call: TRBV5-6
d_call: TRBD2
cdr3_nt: TGTGCCAGCAGCCCAGGACTAGCGGGAGCACCAGATACGCAGTATTTT
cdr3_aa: CASSPGLAGAPDTQYF

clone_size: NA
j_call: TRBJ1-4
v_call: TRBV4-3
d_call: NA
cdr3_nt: TGCGCCAGCAGCCAAGATTCAGGGCATAATGAAAAACTGTTTTTT
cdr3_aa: CASSQDSGHNEKLFF

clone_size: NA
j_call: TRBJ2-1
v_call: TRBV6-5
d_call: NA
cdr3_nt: TGTGCCAGCAGTTATACGGGGGTAGCCTCCGAGCAGTTCTTC
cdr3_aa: CASSYTGVASEQFF

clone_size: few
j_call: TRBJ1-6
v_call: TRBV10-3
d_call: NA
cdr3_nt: TGTGCCATCAGTGAAGCTGTCACAGGGAATAATTCACCCCTCCACTTT
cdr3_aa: CAISEAVTGNNSPLHF

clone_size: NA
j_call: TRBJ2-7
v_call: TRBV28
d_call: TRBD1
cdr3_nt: TGTGCCAGCAGCCGGACAGGGGGCAGGTCCTACGAGCAGTACTTC
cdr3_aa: CASSRTGGRSYEQYF

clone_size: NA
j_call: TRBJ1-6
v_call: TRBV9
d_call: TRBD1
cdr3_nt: TGTGCCAGCAGCGTAGGAGACAGGGGGCGTTCACCCCTCCACTTT
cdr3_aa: CASSVGDRGRSPLHF

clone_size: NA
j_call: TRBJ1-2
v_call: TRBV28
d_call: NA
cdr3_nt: TGTGCCAGCAGTCCCATACACCTTAACTATGGCTACACCTTC
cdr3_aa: CASSPIHLNYGYTF

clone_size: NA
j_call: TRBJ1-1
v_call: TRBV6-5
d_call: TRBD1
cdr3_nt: TGTGCCAGTGGAGGCGGGACAGGGCACACTGAAGCTTTCTTT
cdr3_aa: CASGGGTGHTEAFF

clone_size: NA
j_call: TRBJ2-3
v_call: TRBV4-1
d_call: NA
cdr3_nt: TGCGCCAGCAGCCAAGATCGGGGGGCAAGGACAGATACGCAGTATTTT
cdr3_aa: CASSQDRGARTDTQYF

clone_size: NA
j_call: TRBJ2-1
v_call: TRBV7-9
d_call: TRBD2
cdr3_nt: TGTGCCAGCAGCTTAGAGCTAGCGGGCTCCTACAATGAGCAGTTCTTC
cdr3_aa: CASSLELAGSYNEQFF

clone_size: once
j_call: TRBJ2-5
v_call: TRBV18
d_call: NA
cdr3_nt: TGTGCCAGCTCACCACCTACCTCGGAGGACCCTTACCAAGAGACCCAGTACTTC
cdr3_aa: CASSPPTSEDPYQETQYF

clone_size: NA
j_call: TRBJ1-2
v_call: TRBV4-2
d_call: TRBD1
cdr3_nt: TGTGCCAGCAGCCAAGAACGGGGACAGATCGATGGCTACACCTTC
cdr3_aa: CASSQERGQIDGYTF

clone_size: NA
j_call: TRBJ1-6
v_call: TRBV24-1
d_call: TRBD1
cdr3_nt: TGTGCCACCAGTCGGGACAGTAATTCACCCCTCCACTTT
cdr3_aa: CATSRDSNSPLHF

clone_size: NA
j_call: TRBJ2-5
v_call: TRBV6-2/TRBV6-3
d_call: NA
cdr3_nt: TGTGCCAGCAGTTACGTATGGACCCAGTACTTC
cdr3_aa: CASSYVWTQYF

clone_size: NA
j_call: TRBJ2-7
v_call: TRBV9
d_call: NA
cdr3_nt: TGTGCCAGCAGCGCCGGGGGGCGGGGGAACGAGCAGTACTTC
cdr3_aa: CASSAGGRGNEQYF

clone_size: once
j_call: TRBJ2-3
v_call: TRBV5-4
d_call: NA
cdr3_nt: TGTGCCAGCAGCTCCGATACCACTAGCACAGATACGCAGTATTTT
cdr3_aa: CASSSDTTSTDTQYF

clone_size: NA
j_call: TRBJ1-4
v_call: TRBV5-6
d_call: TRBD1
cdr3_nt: TGTGCCAGCAGCTTGGTTCAGGGGGCTGAAAAACTGTTTTTT
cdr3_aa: CASSLVQGAEKLFF

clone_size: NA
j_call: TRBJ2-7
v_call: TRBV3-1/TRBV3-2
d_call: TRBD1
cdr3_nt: TGTGCCAGCAGCCGAACAGGGGGCCACGAGCAGTACTTC
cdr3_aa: CASSRTGGHEQYF

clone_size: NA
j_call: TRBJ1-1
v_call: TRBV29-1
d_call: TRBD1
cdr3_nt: TGCAGCGTTGCCAGGGGGTGGGAAATGAACACTGAAGCTTTCTTT
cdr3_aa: CSVARGWEMNTEAFF